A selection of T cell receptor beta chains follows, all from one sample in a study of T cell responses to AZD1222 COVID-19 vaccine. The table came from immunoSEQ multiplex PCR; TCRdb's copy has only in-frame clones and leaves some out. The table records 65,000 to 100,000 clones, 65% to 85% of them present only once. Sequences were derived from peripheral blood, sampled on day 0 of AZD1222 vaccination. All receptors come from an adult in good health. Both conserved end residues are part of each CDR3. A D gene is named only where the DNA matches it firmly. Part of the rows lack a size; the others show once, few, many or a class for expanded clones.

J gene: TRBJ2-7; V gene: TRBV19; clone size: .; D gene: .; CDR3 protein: CASSSQAGGSYEQYF; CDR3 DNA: TGTGCCAGTAGTTCGCAAGCGGGCGGCTCCTACGAGCAGTACTTC
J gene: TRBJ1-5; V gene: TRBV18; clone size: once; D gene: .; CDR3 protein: CASSQGFSNQPQHF; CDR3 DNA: TGTGCCAGCTCACAGGGATTTAGCAATCAGCCCCAGCATTTT
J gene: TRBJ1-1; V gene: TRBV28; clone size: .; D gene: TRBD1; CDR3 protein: CASRSGGNTEAFF; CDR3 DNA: TGTGCCAGCAGGTCAGGGGGTAACACTGAAGCTTTCTTT
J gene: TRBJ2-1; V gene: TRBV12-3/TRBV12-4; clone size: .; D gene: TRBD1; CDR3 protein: CASDRGRGNEQFF; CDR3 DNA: TGTGCCAGCGACAGGGGTCGAGGCAATGAGCAGTTCTTC
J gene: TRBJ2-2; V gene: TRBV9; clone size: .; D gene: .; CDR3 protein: CASSKGQSNTGELFF; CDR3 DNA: TGTGCCAGCAGTAAGGGGCAATCGAACACCGGGGAGCTGTTTTTT
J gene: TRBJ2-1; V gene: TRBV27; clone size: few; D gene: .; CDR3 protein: CASSRDREIAGLSNEQFF; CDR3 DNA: TGTGCCAGCAGCAGGGACAGGGAGATAGCGGGACTATCCAATGAGCAGTTCTTC
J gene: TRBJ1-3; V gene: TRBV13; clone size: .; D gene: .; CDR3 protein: CASSLADGVLGSGNTIYF; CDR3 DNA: TGTGCCAGCAGCTTAGCGGACGGGGTTCTAGGCTCCGGAAACACCATATATTTT
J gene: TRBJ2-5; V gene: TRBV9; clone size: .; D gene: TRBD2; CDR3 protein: CASSQSLAGGGQETQYF; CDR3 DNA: TGTGCCAGCAGCCAGTCCTTAGCGGGAGGGGGTCAAGAGACCCAGTACTTC
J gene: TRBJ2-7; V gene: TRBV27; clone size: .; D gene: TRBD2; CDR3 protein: CASSRTSGIYEQYF; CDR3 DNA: TGTGCCAGCAGTCGGACTAGCGGGATCTACGAGCAGTACTTC
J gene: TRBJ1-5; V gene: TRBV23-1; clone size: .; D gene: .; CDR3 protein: CAGLWHSLNQPQHF; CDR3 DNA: TGCGCCGGCCTCTGGCATAGTCTCAATCAGCCCCAGCATTTT
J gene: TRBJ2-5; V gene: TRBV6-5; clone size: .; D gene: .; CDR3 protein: CASRRGSVPETQYF; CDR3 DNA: TGTGCCAGCAGGAGGGGTTCGGTTCCAGAGACCCAGTACTTC
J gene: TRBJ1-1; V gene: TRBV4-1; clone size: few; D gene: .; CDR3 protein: CASSQERQNTEAFF; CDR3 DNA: TGCGCCAGCAGCCAAGAACGTCAGAACACTGAAGCTTTCTTT
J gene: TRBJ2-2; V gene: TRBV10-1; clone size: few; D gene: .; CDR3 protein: CASNSAGKNTGELFF; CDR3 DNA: TGCGCCAGCAATTCCGCCGGGAAGAACACCGGGGAGCTGTTTTTT
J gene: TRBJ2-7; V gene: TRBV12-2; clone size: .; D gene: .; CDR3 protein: CASCLVVHPYEQYF; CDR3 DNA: TGTGCAAGTTGCTTAGTGGTCCATCCCTACGAGCAGTACTTC
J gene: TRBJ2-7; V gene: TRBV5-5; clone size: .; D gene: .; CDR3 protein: CASSLEVRGGTYEQYF; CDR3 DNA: TGTGCCAGCAGCTTGGAGGTCAGGGGAGGAACCTACGAGCAGTACTTC
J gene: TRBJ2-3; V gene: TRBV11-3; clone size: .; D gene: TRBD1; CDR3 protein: CASSMGQGTADTQYF; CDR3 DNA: TGTGCCAGCAGCATGGGACAGGGCACCGCAGATACGCAGTATTTT
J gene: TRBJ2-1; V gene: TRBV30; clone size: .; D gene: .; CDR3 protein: CAWSVSMGTPYNEQFF; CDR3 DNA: TGTGCCTGGAGTGTTAGCATGGGGACCCCCTACAATGAGCAGTTCTTC
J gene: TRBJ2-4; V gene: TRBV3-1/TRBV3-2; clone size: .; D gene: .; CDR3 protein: CASSQGISNIQYF; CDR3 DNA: TGTGCCAGCAGCCAAGGGATAAGTAACATTCAGTACTTC
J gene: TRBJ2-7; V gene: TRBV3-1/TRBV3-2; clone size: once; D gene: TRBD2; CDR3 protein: CASSEAGTSGSGEQYF; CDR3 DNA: TGTGCCAGCAGCGAAGCCGGGACTAGCGGGAGTGGCGAGCAGTACTTC
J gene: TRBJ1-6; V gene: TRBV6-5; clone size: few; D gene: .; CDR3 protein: CASSYSGRDYNSPLHF; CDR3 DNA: TGTGCCAGCAGTTACTCCGGACGGGATTATAATTCACCCCTCCACTTT
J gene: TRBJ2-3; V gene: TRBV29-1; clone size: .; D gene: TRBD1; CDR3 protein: CSVVVYLGGLGQYF; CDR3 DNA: TGCAGCGTCGTCGTCTATCTAGGGGGCCTTGGGCAGTATTTT
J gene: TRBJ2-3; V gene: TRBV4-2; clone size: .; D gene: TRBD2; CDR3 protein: CASSKGTGGPDTQYF; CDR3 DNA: TGTGCCAGCAGCAAAGGGACGGGGGGGCCAGATACGCAGTATTTT
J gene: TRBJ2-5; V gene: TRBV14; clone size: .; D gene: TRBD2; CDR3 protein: CASSRTGTSGTQYF; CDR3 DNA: TGTGCCAGCAGCCGAACCGGGACTAGCGGGACCCAGTACTTC
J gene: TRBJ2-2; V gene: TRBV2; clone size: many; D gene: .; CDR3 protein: CASSILGQNTGELFF; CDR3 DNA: TGTGCCAGCAGTATCTTGGGACAGAACACCGGGGAGCTGTTTTTT
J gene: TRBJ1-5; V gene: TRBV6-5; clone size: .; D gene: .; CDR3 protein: CASSLFGGDQPQHF; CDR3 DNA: TGTGCCAGCAGTCTCTTCGGGGGGGACCAGCCCCAGCATTTT
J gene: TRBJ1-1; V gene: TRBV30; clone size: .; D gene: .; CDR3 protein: CAWSRVSTEAFF; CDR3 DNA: TGTGCCTGGAGTCGGGTGAGCACTGAAGCTTTCTTT
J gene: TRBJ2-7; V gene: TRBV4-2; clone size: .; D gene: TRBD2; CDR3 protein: CASSQDTGGGAPPYEQYF; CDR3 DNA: TGTGCCAGCAGCCAAGATACAGGCGGGGGGGCACCACCCTACGAGCAGTACTTC
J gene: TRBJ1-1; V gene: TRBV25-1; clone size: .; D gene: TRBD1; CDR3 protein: CASRVPGQGRGTEAFF; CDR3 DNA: TGTGCCAGCAGAGTCCCGGGACAGGGTCGGGGCACTGAAGCTTTCTTT
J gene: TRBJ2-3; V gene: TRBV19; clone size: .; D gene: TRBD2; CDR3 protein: CASSIAGGLTQYF; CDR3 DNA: TGTGCCAGTAGTATAGCGGGGGGGCTTACGCAGTATTTT
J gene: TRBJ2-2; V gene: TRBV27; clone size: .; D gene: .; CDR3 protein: CASSIRAGSTGELFF; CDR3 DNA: TGTGCCAGCAGTATCCGGGCGGGGAGCACCGGGGAGCTGTTTTTT